The 24 T cell receptor beta chains below all came from one sample that was sequenced in a study of blood T cell repertoires in COVID-19. Clones were read by immunoSEQ multiplex PCR, and TCRdb kept only the in-frame ones, dropping some. The sample carries more than 95,000 clones, approximately 80% recorded once. The sample consisted of peripheral blood. These TCRs come from a middle-aged man with active or convalescent COVID-19.

The genes are TRBV24-1 and TRBJ2-1; 11 nucleotides line up with TRBD2. The V gene's germline CDR1 is KGHDR and CDR2 SFDVKD. The CDR3 is 15 amino acids. J gave up 7 bases and V 4 bases, and 5 bases lay outside the gene matches. CDR3: CATSDTSGSRNEQFF. DNA for the CDR3: TGTGCCACCAGTGACACTAGCGGGAGCCGGAATGAGCAGTTCTTC.

This clone appeared a few times. The J gene is TRBJ2-7, the V gene TRBV4-1; TRBD1 matches at 9 bases. Per germline, CDR1 MGHRA and CDR2 YSYEKL. The junction had 6 bases not matched to a gene; V was cut back by 3 bases and J by 0 bases. This CDR3 has 16 amino acids. CDR3 DNA: TGCGCCAGCAGCCAGAGGACAGGGGAGATCTCCTACGAGCAGTACTTC. Translating it yields CASSQRTGEISYEQYF.

The chain combines TRBV9 with TRBJ1-3; maybe TRBD1 (5 bases). The V and J ends lost 3 bases and 2 bases respectively, with 9 bases between them. The length of the CDR3 is 14 residues. Germline V gene data show CDR1 as SGDLS and CDR2 as YYNGEE. The CDR3 nucleotides read TGTGCCAGCAGCGCCTCGGGGGCTGGAAACACCATATATTTT. As protein: CASSASGAGNTIYF. The complete variable domain, with remaining parts taken from reference TRBV9 and TRBJ1-3, reads DSGVTQTPKHLITATGQRVTLRCSPRSGDLSVYWYQQSLDQGLQFLIQYYNGEERAKGNILERFSAQQFPDLHSELNLSSLELGDSALYFCASSASGAGNTIYFGEGSWLTVV.

The chain is built from TRBV10-3 and TRBJ2-7, with 7 nucleotides matching TRBD2. The CDR3 is 15 amino acids. V lost 3 bases, J lost 0 bases, and 5 bases stayed unmatched. Germline V CDR1 and CDR2: ENHRY, SYGVKD. This CDR3 reads CAISDPGLRSYEQYF. The CDR3 nucleotides are TGTGCCATCAGTGACCCGGGACTACGCTCCTACGAGCAGTACTTC.

The chain couples TRBV10-1 to TRBJ1-5; D is ambiguous. Trimming removed 4 bases at V and 5 bases at J, with 9 bases between. CDR3 length equals 13 residues. Germline CDR1 is WNHNN and CDR2 is SYGVQD (reference sequence). CDR3 nucleotide sequence: TGCGCCAGCAGTGTGGCTGTCGATCAGCCCCAGCATTTT. Its translation: CASSVAVDQPQHF.

This clone occurred once. The chain employs TRBV24-1 and TRBJ2-5; possibly TRBD1 for D (5 bases). Between the trimmed V and J ends, which lost 3 bases and 3 bases, there was a span of 10 bases. CDR1 and CDR2 (germline): KGHDR, SFDVKD. The CDR3 is 14 amino acids. The CDR3 is CATSDQTTEETQYF. CDR3 sequence (DNA): TGTGCCACCAGTGATCAGACGACAGAAGAGACCCAGTACTTC.

The chain combines TRBV10-1 with TRBJ2-7, with 8 bases aligning to TRBD2. The CDR3 consists of 14 residues. The J segment lost 0 bases and the V segment lost 7 bases, leaving 5 bases of the junction unmatched. CDR1 and CDR2 from the germline V gene are WNHNN and SYGVQD (reference sequence). The CDR3 DNA is TGCGCCAGCAAAGCGGGGGTTACCTCCTACGAGCAGTACTTC. It translates to CASKAGVTSYEQYF.

This chain links TRBV5-1 with TRBJ1-5; the D is unclear. CDR3 length equals 14 residues. In germline, CDR1 is SGHRS, CDR2 YFSETQ. V dropped 0 bases and J dropped 6 bases, with 10 bases sitting between them. The CDR3 sequence: CASSLESGFQPQHF. The CDR3 DNA follows: TGCGCCAGCAGCTTGGAGTCCGGGTTTCAGCCCCAGCATTTT.

The V gene is TRBV3-1 (or the pseudogene TRBV3-2), the J gene TRBJ2-2; D gene unclear. This CDR3 has 14 amino acids. Trimming pared 4 bases from V and 6 bases from J, leaving 12 bases between. Germline CDR1 and CDR2: LGHDT and YNNKEL (reference sequence). The CDR3: CASSPPGEAGELFF. The CDR3 DNA reads TGTGCCAGCAGCCCACCCGGAGAGGCCGGGGAGCTGTTTTTT.

The V call is TRBV19, the J call TRBJ1-1; no definite D call. V lost 7 bases, J lost 0 bases, and 12 bases lay in between. The length of the CDR3 is 14 residues. Per the germline V gene, CDR1 is LNHDA and CDR2 is SQIVND (reference sequence). The CDR3: CASMALGMNTEAFF. CDR3 nucleotides: TGTGCCAGTATGGCACTAGGTATGAACACTGAAGCTTTCTTT.

This chain uses TRBV6-1 with TRBJ1-1; D gene unclear. Looked up from germline, CDR1 is MNHNS and CDR2 is SASEGT. CDR3 size: 13 residues. V dropped 0 bases and J dropped 6 bases, with 8 bases sitting between them. CDR3 bases: TGTGCCAGCAGTGAAGCCCGTCGGGCTGAAGCTTTCTTT. This encodes CASSEARRAEAFF.

In this sample, this clone turned up a few times. The chain recombines TRBV30 with TRBJ2-7; 7 bases map to TRBD2. The CDR3 totals 15 residues. Germline V gene data show CDR1 as GTSNPN and CDR2 as SVGIG (reference sequence). The V gene end was trimmed by 5 bases and the J gene end by 4 bases; junction bases not matched to a gene: 14. The CDR3 DNA reads as TGTGCCTGGGGAATGTCGGGAGGTAGATGGTACGAGCAGTACTTC. Translating it yields CAWGMSGGRWYEQYF.

As to this clone: Sequence at one end of the junction differs from germline and may be a read error. The V and J genes are TRBV20-1 and TRBJ2-1; 8 positions match TRBD1. The CDR3 is 9 residues long. Looked up from germline, CDR1 is DFQATT and CDR2 is SNEGSKA (reference sequence). CDR3 coding DNA: TGCAGTGCCGGCCGGACAGGGATCTTC. Protein product: CSAGRTGIF.

Only a few counts were recorded for this clone. The V and J genes are TRBV19 and TRBJ1-6; TRBD1 might be the D (5 bases). The CDR3 is made up of 14 amino acids. V was shortened by 3 bases and J by 8 bases, with 11 bases between the two germline ends. CDR1 is LNHDA and CDR2 is SQIVND in the germline V gene (reference sequence). The CDR3 reads CASSIRGIDSPLHF. The CDR3 bases are TGTGCCAGTAGTATCCGGGGGATCGATTCACCCCTCCACTTT.

The V gene is TRBV27, the J gene TRBJ2-2; TRBD1 matches 10 bases. V trimming: 5 bases; J trimming: 4 bases; junction bases outside the gene matches: 7. The CDR3 runs to 16 residues. From germline, CDR1 is MNHEY and CDR2 SMNVEV (reference sequence). As DNA, the CDR3 is TGTGCCAGCAGTCCAGGGACAGGGGACTTCACCGGGGAGCTGTTTTTT. Its protein product is CASSPGTGDFTGELFF.

V and J are TRBV18 and TRBJ2-1; 14 bases agree with TRBD2. The CDR3 contains 19 residues. Germline-derived CDR1 and CDR2 are KGHSH and LQKENI. Trimming cost V 6 bases and J 7 bases; bases outside gene matches: 17. The CDR3 spells CASSPRLAGGPVSVNEQFF. CDR3 nucleotides: TGTGCCAGCTCCCCTCGACTAGCGGGAGGGCCGGTCTCCGTTAATGAGCAGTTCTTC.

This clone was detected a few times. The V and J genes are TRBV12-5 and TRBJ2-3, with 9 nucleotides matching TRBD2. Germline CDR1 LGHNT, CDR2 FRNRAP. V shed 2 bases, J shed 4 bases, and the junction held 10 bases outside the gene matches. The length of the CDR3 is 17 residues. The CDR3 DNA follows: TGTGCTAGTGGTTTGATGGCGGGAGGGCCCGGGGCAGATACGCAGTATTTT. The encoded protein is CASGLMAGGPGADTQYF.

The chain links TRBV3-1 (or the pseudogene TRBV3-2) to TRBJ2-7; 8 nucleotides line up with TRBD1. In germline, CDR1 is LGHDT, CDR2 YNNKEL (reference sequence). The V and J ends lost 0 bases and 6 bases, in that order; junction bases with no gene match: 7. The CDR3 has 15 amino acids. CDR3 sequence: CASSQETSQGGEQYF. The CDR3 coding sequence is TGTGCCAGCAGCCAAGAAACATCACAGGGGGGCGAGCAGTACTTC.

The chain carries TRBV7-2 and TRBJ1-5; 10 bases are a match to TRBD1. V trimming: 4 bases; J trimming: 5 bases; junction bases outside the gene matches: 8. CDR3 length: 16 residues. The germline V gene encodes CDR1 SGHTA and CDR2 FQGNSA. The CDR3 loop is CASSSWDRGGDQPQHF. As DNA, the CDR3 is TGTGCCAGCAGCTCCTGGGACAGGGGTGGGGATCAGCCCCAGCATTTT.

In this sample, this clone turned up once. The chain joins TRBV6-2 or TRBV6-3 to TRBJ1-6, with D unresolved. The V and J ends lost 2 bases and 8 bases respectively, with 10 bases between them. The V gene's germline CDR1 is MNHEY and CDR2 SVGEGT. The CDR3 consists of 14 residues. Written as DNA, the CDR3 is TGTGCCAGCAGTTACCGTTGGGGAGATTCACCCCTCCACTTT. Translating gives CASSYRWGDSPLHF.

The chain combines TRBV30 with TRBJ1-1; TRBD1 is a possible D gene (5 bases). Trimming stripped 4 bases from V and 0 bases from J, with 9 bases between. Germline assignment: CDR1 GTSNPN and CDR2 SVGIG (reference sequence). The CDR3 consists of 13 residues. CDR3 loop: CAWMGQMNTEAFF. CDR3 nucleotides: TGTGCCTGGATGGGGCAGATGAACACTGAAGCTTTCTTT.

The rearrangement links TRBV2 to TRBJ2-3, with D perhaps matching TRBD2 (5 bases). Germline V gives CDR1 SNHLY, CDR2 FYNNEI. With 2 bases removed from V and 1 base from J, the gap between germline ends came to 10 bases. The CDR3 sequence is 15 residues long. The CDR3 here is CASSERLAGTDTQYF. The DNA for the CDR3 is TGTGCCAGCAGTGAAAGGCTAGCAGGCACAGATACGCAGTATTTT.

The rearrangement uses TRBV18 and TRBJ1-1; D is perhaps TRBD1 (6 bases). The V end lost 3 bases, the J end lost 0 bases, and 11 bases lay between the germline ends. There are 15 residues in the CDR3. Germline V gene data show CDR1 as KGHSH and CDR2 as LQKENI. The CDR3 sequence is CASSPQGLMNTEAFF. The CDR3 DNA reads TGTGCCAGCTCACCCCAGGGGCTAATGAACACTGAAGCTTTCTTT.

The gene calls are TRBV14 and TRBJ1-5; D is undetermined. This CDR3 comprises 14 residues. The germline gives CDR1 SGHDN, CDR2 FVKESK. V lost 0 bases, J lost 3 bases, and 6 bases lay in between. For the CDR3, the DNA is TGTGCCAGCAGCCAAGATAACACCAATCAGCCCCAGCATTTT. Translation gives CASSQDNTNQPQHF.